This TCR beta chain originates from a study of T-cell memory formation after mild COVID-19. Whole-study context: Each donor largely had its own TCR clusters. General study points: Among clones contracting day 15 to 85, CD4/CD8 was balanced, whereas later expanders leaned CD4+.

Constant-segment primers served in 5'RACE that generated TCR alpha and TCR beta cDNA libraries bearing sample barcodes and UMIs. TCRdb re-called the 5' RACE reads through MiXCR, storing one row per CDR3 protein. In the table there are 190,000 or so distinct CDR3 sequences, roughly 30% of which are singletons. This clonotype was observed a handful of times. Antigen specificity is unknown. The V end was cut by 5 bases, the J end by 1 base, with 11 bases between. The germline V gene has CDR1 MNHEY and CDR2 SVGAGI. CDR3 length: 14 amino acids. The material sequenced was PBMCs or a T cell subset sorted from them (not recorded which). The source is an adult woman who had mild COVID-19 (a few samples of this study predate the infection). Cell type and time point are not known. This chain joins TRBV6-5 and TRBJ1-1; D possibly corresponds to TRBD1 (5 bases). CDR3: CASSMGRRNTEAFF. In DNA, the CDR3 is TGTGCCAGCAGTATGGGACGAAGGAACACTGAAGCTTTCTTT.